The 30 T cell receptor beta chains below all came from one sample that was sequenced in a study of Ad26.COV2.S vaccination and SARS-CoV-2 variants. Data came from immunoSEQ multiplex PCR; TCRdb stores just in-frame clones and leaves some out. This table has roughly 380,000 clones, more than 75% appearing once. Documented treatment: roughly 18 received Ad26.COV2.S at low or high dose, single or two shots; about 5 received placebo; per-sample allocation not given. Sampling was done on day 63 after the first vaccine or placebo injection. Specimen: peripheral blood, collected in a trial of Ad26.COV2.S vaccine versus placebo. Source of these receptors: a person between 18 and 65 years old who received the Ad26.COV2.S COVID-19 vaccine or a placebo.

V usage is TRBV19 and J usage is TRBJ1-1, with D perhaps matching TRBD1 (5 bases). CDR3 length: 14 residues. Germline V gene lookup returns CDR1 LNHDA and CDR2 SQIVND (reference sequence). The V gene lost 8 bases and the J gene lost 0 bases, with 13 bases spanning the gap. CDR3 in amino acids: CASGQGLMNTEAFF. As DNA, the CDR3 is TGTGCCAGTGGGCAGGGTCTCATGAACACTGAAGCTTTCTTT.

This clone was found once. This chain connects TRBV7-9 to TRBJ1-1; tentatively, D is TRBD1 (5 bases). The length of the CDR3 is 14 residues. The germline V and J ends were trimmed by 5 bases and 0 bases, with 10 bases remaining between them. Germline CDR1 reads SEHNR; CDR2 reads FQNEAQ (reference sequence). CDR3 DNA: TGTGCCAGCAGCGATGAGGGGATGAACACTGAAGCTTTCTTT. This translates into CASSDEGMNTEAFF. Full variable domain (missing parts from reference TRBV7-9 and TRBJ1-1): DTGVSQNPRHKITKRGQNVTFRCDPISEHNRLYWYRQTLGQGPEFLTYFQNEAQLEKSRLLSDRFSAERPKGSFSTLEIQRTEQGDSAMYLCASSDEGMNTEAFFGQGTRLTVV.

V and J are TRBV19 and TRBJ1-2; D gene unclear. Germline CDR1 reads LNHDA; CDR2 reads SQIVND (reference sequence). The germline V and J ends were trimmed by 6 bases and 1 base, with 9 bases remaining between them. The CDR3 sequence is 13 residues long. CDR3 sequence: CASSFRINYGYTF. For the CDR3, the DNA is TGTGCCAGTAGCTTCAGGATTAACTATGGCTACACCTTC.

This clone was recorded a few times. The chain joins TRBV7-9 to TRBJ1-2; 8 bases line up with TRBD1. Germline V CDR1 and CDR2: SEHNR, FQNEAQ (reference sequence). This CDR3 contains 12 residues. The V and J ends lost 2 bases and 7 bases, in that order; junction bases with no gene match: 0. CDR3 bases: TGTGCCAGCAGCTTAACAGGGGGTGGCTACACCTTC. It codes for CASSLTGGGYTF.

The chain couples TRBV30 to TRBJ1-5, with D unclear. CDR3 size: 12 residues. The V gene lost 4 bases and the J gene lost 12 bases, with 16 bases spanning the gap. Germline CDR1 and CDR2: GTSNPN and SVGIG (reference sequence). The CDR3 DNA reads TGTGCCTGGATGACCAAAGGGAGGGTCCAGCATTTT. Translation: CAWMTKGRVQHF.

The rearrangement joins TRBV5-1 to TRBJ2-1; the D gene is possibly TRBD2 (7 bases). V lost 0 bases, J lost 8 bases, and 18 bases lay in between. This CDR3 is built from 16 residues. Germline V gives CDR1 SGHRS, CDR2 YFSETQ. CDR3 in amino acids: CASSLAWGGAEDEQFF. In DNA form, the CDR3 reads TGCGCCAGCAGCTTGGCATGGGGGGGGGCCGAGGATGAGCAGTTCTTC.

The chain combines TRBV7-2 with TRBJ2-7, with a possible D match to TRBD1 (5 bases). CDR1 is SGHTA and CDR2 is FQGNSA in the germline V gene. V was trimmed by 5 bases and J by 2 bases, leaving 10 bases between them. This CDR3 is built from 13 residues. CDR3 amino acids: CASSARQPYEQYF. CDR3 sequence (DNA): TGTGCCAGCAGCGCCCGACAGCCCTACGAGCAGTACTTC. The entire variable domain, with the rest obtained from reference TRBV7-2 and TRBJ2-7, is as follows: GAGVSQSPSNKVTEKGKDVELRCDPISGHTALYWYRQSLGQGLEFLIYFQGNSAPDKSGLPSDRFSAERTGGSVSTLTIQRTQQEDSAVYLCASSARQPYEQYFGPGTRLTVT.

This chain joins TRBV9 and TRBJ2-1; TRBD2 matches at 8 bases. V lost 3 bases, J lost 0 bases, and 17 bases stayed unmatched. CDR1 SGDLS and CDR2 YYNGEE come from the germline V gene. The CDR3 loop spans 20 amino acids. The DNA of the CDR3 is TGTGCCAGCAGCGCCCCACCCGTAACTAGCGGCGGCAGCTCCTACAATGAGCAGTTCTTC. Translating gives CASSAPPVTSGGSSYNEQFF.

This clone showed up just once. V gene TRBV5-8 combines with J gene TRBJ2-5, with a weak D call TRBD2 (7 bases). Germline-derived CDR1 and CDR2 are SGHTS and YDEGEE. Trimming left V 4 bases short and J 2 bases short, with 24 bases between. This CDR3 region has 18 residues. The CDR3: CASSPGSGGLAKQETQYF. The CDR3 region has the DNA TGTGCCAGCAGCCCGGGTTCGGGGGGCCTAGCAAAGCAAGAGACCCAGTACTTC. Complete variable domain (other parts from reference TRBV5-8 and TRBJ2-5): EAGVTQSPTHLIKTRGQQATLRCSPISGHTSVYWYQQALGLGLQFLLWYDEGEERNRGNFPPRFSGRQFPNYSSELNVNALELEDSALYLCASSPGSGGLAKQETQYFGPGTRLLVL.

This clone was seen only a few times. V gene TRBV6-4 combines with J gene TRBJ2-3; D uncertain. V gave up 2 bases and J gave up 3 bases, with 9 bases separating them. Germline V CDR1 and CDR2: MRHNA, SNTAGT. CDR3 length: 14 amino acids. This chain's CDR3 is CASSDADDTDTQYF. The CDR3, as DNA: TGTGCCAGCAGTGACGCAGATGATACAGATACGCAGTATTTT.

In its sample, this clone was seen a few times. The V call is TRBV10-3, the J call TRBJ1-3; D perhaps matches TRBD1 (5 bases). The CDR3 has 15 residues. V was trimmed by 2 bases and J by 3 bases, leaving 11 bases between them. Germline V CDR1 and CDR2: ENHRY, SYGVKD. CDR3 sequence: CAISETGTLGNTIYF. The DNA for the CDR3 is TGTGCCATCAGTGAGACAGGCACCCTTGGAAACACCATATATTTT.

The chain couples TRBV19 to TRBJ1-5; TRBD1 is a possible D gene (5 bases). This CDR3 contains 14 residues. V was pared by 2 bases and J by 1 base, with 6 bases between. Germline CDR1 is LNHDA and CDR2 is SQIVND (reference sequence). CDR3 DNA sequence: TGTGCCAGTAGTATACAGGGAAGCAATCAGCCCCAGCATTTT. It translates to CASSIQGSNQPQHF. Based on the CDR3 plus reference TRBV19 and TRBJ1-5, the full variable domain is DGGITQSPKYLFRKEGQNVTLSCEQNLNHDAMYWYRQDPGQGLRLIYYSQIVNDFQKGDIAEGYSVSREKKESFPLTVTSAQKNPTAFYLCASSIQGSNQPQHFGDGTRLSIL.

This clone was seen a handful of times. This chain connects TRBV9 to TRBJ2-5; D is possibly TRBD2 (6 bases). Between the trimmed V and J ends, which lost 0 bases and 2 bases, there was a span of 14 bases. The CDR3 sequence is 16 residues long. Germline assignment: CDR1 SGDLS and CDR2 YYNGEE. CDR3 amino acids: CASSVGNGGGQETQYF. DNA of the CDR3: TGTGCCAGCAGCGTAGGGAACGGGGGAGGACAAGAGACCCAGTACTTC.

This chain links TRBV2 with TRBJ1-5; 8 bases line up with TRBD1. The germline CDR1 and CDR2 sequences are SNHLY and FYNNEI. V lost 4 bases and J lost 6; bases outside the gene matches: 5. The CDR3 loop spans 14 amino acids. DNA for the CDR3: TGTGCCAGCAGTGCCACAGGGGGACCTCAGCCCCAGCATTTT. Its translation is CASSATGGPQPQHF.

The rearrangement links TRBV24-1 to TRBJ1-1; D uncertain. Per the germline V gene, CDR1 is KGHDR and CDR2 is SFDVKD. This CDR3 spans 13 amino acids. Trimming stripped 7 bases from V and 7 bases from J, with 15 bases between. The CDR3 DNA follows: TGTGCCACCAGAAGCCTGAGAACTGGTGAAGCTTTCTTT. Its protein product is CATRSLRTGEAFF.

The chain couples TRBV7-9 to TRBJ1-2, with a possible D match to TRBD1 (6 bases). The CDR3 totals 14 residues. CDR1 is SEHNR, CDR2 FQNEAQ, per germline (reference sequence). The V end lost 11 bases, the J end lost 1 base, and 17 bases lay between the germline ends. CDR3 region: CAGTEDSLNYGYTF. In DNA form, the CDR3 reads TGTGCCGGCACCGAGGACAGCCTTAACTATGGCTACACCTTC.

The J gene is TRBJ1-3, the V gene TRBV6-5, with TRBD1 matching over 7 bases. This CDR3 comprises 15 residues. Germline values: CDR1 MNHEY, CDR2 SVGAGI. V was clipped by 7 bases and J by 2 bases; unmatched bases: 8. This chain's CDR3 is CASTLGQSAGNTIYF. In DNA form, the CDR3 reads TGTGCCAGCACCCTGGGACAGAGCGCTGGAAACACCATATATTTT.

The rearrangement uses TRBV3-1 (or the pseudogene TRBV3-2) and TRBJ1-4, with TRBD1 identical over 12 bases. CDR1 and CDR2 from the germline V gene are LGHDT and YNNKEL (reference sequence). CDR3 length equals 16 residues. V shed 1 base, J shed 7 bases, and the junction held 4 bases outside the gene matches. For the CDR3, the DNA is TGTGCCAGCAGCCAAGGTGGGACAGGGGGCTGTGAAAAACTGTTTTTT. It encodes CASSQGGTGGCEKLFF.

The chain couples TRBV30 to TRBJ2-2; D not certain. The CDR3 has 14 residues. Between the trimmed V and J ends, which lost 3 bases and 1 base, there was a span of 9 bases. Germline V gives CDR1 GTSNPN, CDR2 SVGIG (reference sequence). CDR3 protein: CAWRFSGNTGELFF. Written as DNA, the CDR3 is TGTGCCTGGAGGTTTTCGGGGAACACCGGGGAGCTGTTTTTT.

The chain couples TRBV5-6 to TRBJ1-4, with D perhaps TRBD1 (5 bases). The ends were cut back, 5 bases at V and 5 bases at J, with 16 bases in the middle. Germline CDR1 reads SGHDT; CDR2 reads YYEEEE. This CDR3 is built from 15 residues. CDR3: CASRGAGTGNEKLFF. For the CDR3, the DNA is TGTGCCAGCAGGGGCGCCGGGACGGGGAATGAAAAACTGTTTTTT.

The V and J genes are TRBV6-1 and TRBJ2-2; D remains unclear. Per germline, CDR1 MNHNS and CDR2 SASEGT. This CDR3 is built from 16 residues. V was cut by 1 base and J by 0 bases, with 9 bases left in between. The CDR3 here is CASSEVGLSNTGELFF. The CDR3 DNA follows: TGTGCCAGCAGTGAAGTAGGGTTATCGAACACCGGGGAGCTGTTTTTT.

The chain uses TRBV2 and TRBJ2-7, with D unresolved. Germline-derived CDR1 and CDR2 are SNHLY and FYNNEI. V was trimmed by 10 bases and J by 6 bases, leaving 19 bases between them. This CDR3 spans 13 amino acids. In DNA form, the CDR3 reads TGTGCCAATCGAGAGGATGGGCTCGGCGAGCAGTACTTC. This gives the protein CANREDGLGEQYF.

The chain links TRBV11-3 to TRBJ2-1, with a possible D match to TRBD1 (6 bases). V was trimmed by 1 base and J by 5 bases, leaving 9 bases between them. The CDR3 contains 14 residues. Germline CDR1 and CDR2: SGHNT and YENEEA. CDR3 in DNA: TGTGCCAGCAGCTTAGTGGGGGCGAACAATGAGCAGTTCTTC. This encodes CASSLVGANNEQFF.

The chain uses TRBV6-5 and TRBJ2-5; D possibly corresponds to TRBD1 (6 bases). CDR3 length: 14 amino acids. The V and J ends lost 6 bases and 1 base respectively, with 12 bases between them. Per the germline V gene, CDR1 is MNHEY and CDR2 is SVGAGI. The CDR3, as DNA: TGTGCCAGCAGATACGGGACATCCCAAGAGACCCAGTACTTC. Its protein product is CASRYGTSQETQYF.

The V gene is TRBV3-1 (or the pseudogene TRBV3-2), the J gene TRBJ2-3; 8 bases agree with TRBD2. V lost 6 bases, J lost 15 bases, and 11 bases stayed unmatched. Germline V gene data show CDR1 as LGHDT and CDR2 as YNNKEL (reference sequence). CDR3 length: 12 residues. The CDR3 DNA follows: TGTGCCAGCAGTTCCCAGCGGGGGTGGCTCTATTTT. Protein product: CASSSQRGWLYF.

This sequence joins TRBV4-3 and TRBJ2-2; weak D call: TRBD1 (5 bases). The CDR3 length is 17 residues. The ends were cut back, 0 bases at V and 3 bases at J, with 14 bases in the middle. Germline assignment: CDR1 LGHNA and CDR2 YSLEER. The CDR3 region is CASSQEWGRPYTGELFF. Written as DNA, the CDR3 is TGCGCCAGCAGCCAAGAATGGGGCAGGCCCTACACCGGGGAGCTGTTTTTT.

The V gene is TRBV6-2 or TRBV6-3, the J gene TRBJ1-1; maybe TRBD1 (5 bases). Germline CDR1 MNHEY, CDR2 SVGEGT. Trimming took off 2 bases at V and 4 bases at J, with 11 bases between the two ends. The CDR3 loop spans 14 amino acids. The CDR3 region is CASSYTGRGTEAFF. The CDR3 DNA sequence: TGTGCCAGCAGTTACACGGGGCGCGGCACTGAAGCTTTCTTT.

The V and J genes are TRBV15 and TRBJ1-1, with D hard to call. V lost 2 bases to trimming and J lost 6 bases, with 10 bases between them. This CDR3 is built from 13 residues. The germline V gene encodes CDR1 LNHNV and CDR2 YYDKDF (reference sequence). Here the CDR3 reads CATSRQLDSEAFF. The CDR3 bases are TGTGCCACCAGCAGACAACTTGACTCTGAAGCTTTCTTT.

The chain has TRBV5-4 and TRBJ2-2; the D is unclear. The CDR3 loop spans 15 amino acids. In germline, CDR1 is SGHNT, CDR2 YYREEE (reference sequence). The V end lost 4 bases, the J end lost 5 bases, and 15 bases lay between the germline ends. The CDR3 nucleotides are TGTGCCAGCAGCCCGATTGGGGTGGGGACCGGGGAGCTGTTTTTT. Encoded protein: CASSPIGVGTGELFF.

V is TRBV20-1 and J is TRBJ2-7; 7 bases map to TRBD1. CDR1 and CDR2 (germline): DFQATT, SNEGSKA (reference sequence). This CDR3 contains 15 residues. With V trimmed by 3 bases and J by 2 bases, 10 bases remained unmatched. CDR3 sequence (DNA): TGCAGTGCTAGTGGCAGGGACAGACCAACCTACGAGCAGTACTTC. This encodes CSASGRDRPTYEQYF.